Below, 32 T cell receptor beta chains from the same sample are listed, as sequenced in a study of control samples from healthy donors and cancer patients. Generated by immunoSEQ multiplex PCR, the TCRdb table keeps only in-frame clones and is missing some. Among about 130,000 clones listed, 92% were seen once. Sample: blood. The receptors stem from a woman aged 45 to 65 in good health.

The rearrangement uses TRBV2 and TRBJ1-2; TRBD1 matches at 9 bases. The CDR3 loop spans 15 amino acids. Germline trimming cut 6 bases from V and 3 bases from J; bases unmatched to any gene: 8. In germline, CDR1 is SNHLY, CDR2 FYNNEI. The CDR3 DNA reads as TGTGCCAGCAGGAGCGGACAGGGGAGCGACTATGGCTACACCTTC. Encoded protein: CASRSGQGSDYGYTF.

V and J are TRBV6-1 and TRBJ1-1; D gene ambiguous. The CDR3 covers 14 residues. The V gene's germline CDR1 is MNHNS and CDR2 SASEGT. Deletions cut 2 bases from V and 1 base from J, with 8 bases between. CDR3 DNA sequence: TGTGCCAGCAGTGAACCCCTCAAGAACACTGAAGCTTTCTTT. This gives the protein CASSEPLKNTEAFF.

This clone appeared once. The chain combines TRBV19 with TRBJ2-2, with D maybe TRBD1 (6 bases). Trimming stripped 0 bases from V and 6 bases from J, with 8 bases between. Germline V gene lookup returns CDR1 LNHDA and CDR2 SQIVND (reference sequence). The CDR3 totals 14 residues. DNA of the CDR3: TGTGCCAGTAGTATAGAGGGGGCGGCCGGGGAGCTGTTTTTT. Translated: CASSIEGAAGELFF.

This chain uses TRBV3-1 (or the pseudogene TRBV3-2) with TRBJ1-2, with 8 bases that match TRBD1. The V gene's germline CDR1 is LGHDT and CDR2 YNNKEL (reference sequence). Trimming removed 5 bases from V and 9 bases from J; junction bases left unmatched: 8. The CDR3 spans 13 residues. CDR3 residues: CASSGTGQGRYTF. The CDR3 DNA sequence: TGTGCCAGCAGCGGAACAGGACAGGGCCGCTACACCTTC.

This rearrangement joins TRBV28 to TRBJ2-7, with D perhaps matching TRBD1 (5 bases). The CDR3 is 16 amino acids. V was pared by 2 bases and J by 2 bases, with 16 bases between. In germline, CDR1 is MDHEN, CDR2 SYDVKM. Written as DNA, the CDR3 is TGTGCCAGCAGTTTAATATCCCCAGGGCGAGCCTACGAGCAGTACTTC. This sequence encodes CASSLISPGRAYEQYF.

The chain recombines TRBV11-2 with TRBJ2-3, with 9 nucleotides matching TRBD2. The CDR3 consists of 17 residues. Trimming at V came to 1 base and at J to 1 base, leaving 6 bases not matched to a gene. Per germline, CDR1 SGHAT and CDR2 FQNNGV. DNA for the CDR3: TGTGCCAGCAGCTTAGTAGGTATAGCGGGAGGCACAGATACGCAGTATTTT. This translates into CASSLVGIAGGTDTQYF.

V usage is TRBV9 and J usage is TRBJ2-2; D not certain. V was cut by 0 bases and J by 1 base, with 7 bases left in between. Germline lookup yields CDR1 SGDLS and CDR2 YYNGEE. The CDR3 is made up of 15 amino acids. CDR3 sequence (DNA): TGTGCCAGCAGCGTAGGACACATGAACACCGGGGAGCTGTTTTTT. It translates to CASSVGHMNTGELFF.

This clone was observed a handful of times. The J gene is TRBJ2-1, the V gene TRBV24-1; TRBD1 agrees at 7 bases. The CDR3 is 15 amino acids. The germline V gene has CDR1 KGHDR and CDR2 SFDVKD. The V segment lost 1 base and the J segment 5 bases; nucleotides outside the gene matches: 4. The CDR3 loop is CATSDFWDRDNEQFF. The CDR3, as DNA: TGTGCCACCAGTGATTTTTGGGACAGAGACAATGAGCAGTTCTTC.

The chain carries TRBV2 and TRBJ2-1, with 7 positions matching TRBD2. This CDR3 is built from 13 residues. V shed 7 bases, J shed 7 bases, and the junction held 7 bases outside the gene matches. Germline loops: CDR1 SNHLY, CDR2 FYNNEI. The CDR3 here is CASKRGSQNEQFF. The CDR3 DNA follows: TGTGCCAGCAAGCGCGGGAGCCAAAATGAGCAGTTCTTC.

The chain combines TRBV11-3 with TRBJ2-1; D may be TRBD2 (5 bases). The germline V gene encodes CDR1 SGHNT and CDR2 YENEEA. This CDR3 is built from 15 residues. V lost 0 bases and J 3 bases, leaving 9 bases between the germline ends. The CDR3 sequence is CASSLEAASYNEQFF. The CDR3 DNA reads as TGTGCCAGCAGCTTAGAAGCGGCCAGCTACAATGAGCAGTTCTTC.

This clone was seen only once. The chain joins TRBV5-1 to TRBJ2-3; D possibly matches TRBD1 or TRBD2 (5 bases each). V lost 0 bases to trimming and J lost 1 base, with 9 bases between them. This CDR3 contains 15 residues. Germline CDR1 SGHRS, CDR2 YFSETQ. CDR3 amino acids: CASSLDGAGTDTQYF. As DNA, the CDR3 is TGCGCCAGCAGCTTGGACGGGGCCGGCACAGATACGCAGTATTTT.

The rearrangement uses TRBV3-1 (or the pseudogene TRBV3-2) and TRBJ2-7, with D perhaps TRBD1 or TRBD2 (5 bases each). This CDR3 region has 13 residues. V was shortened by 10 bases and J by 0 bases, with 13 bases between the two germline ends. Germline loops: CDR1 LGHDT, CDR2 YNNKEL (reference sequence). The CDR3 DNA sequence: TGTGCCATCTCCCGGGGCGCCTCCTACGAGCAGTACTTC. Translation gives CAISRGASYEQYF.

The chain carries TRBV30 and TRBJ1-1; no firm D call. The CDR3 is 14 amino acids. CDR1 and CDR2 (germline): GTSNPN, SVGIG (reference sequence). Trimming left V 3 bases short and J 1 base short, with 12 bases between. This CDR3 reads CAWSRSGRNTEAFF. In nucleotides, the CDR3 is TGTGCCTGGAGCAGGTCCGGCCGGAACACTGAAGCTTTCTTT.

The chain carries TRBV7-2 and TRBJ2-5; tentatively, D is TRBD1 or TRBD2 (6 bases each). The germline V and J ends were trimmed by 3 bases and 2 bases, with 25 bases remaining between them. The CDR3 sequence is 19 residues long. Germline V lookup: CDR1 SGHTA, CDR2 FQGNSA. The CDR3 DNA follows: TGTGCCAGCAGCTTGAGTCTGCCGGGATTTCGGGGGCTGCAAGAGACCCAGTACTTC. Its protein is CASSLSLPGFRGLQETQYF. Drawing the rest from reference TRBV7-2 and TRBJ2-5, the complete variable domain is GAGVSQSPSNKVTEKGKDVELRCDPISGHTALYWYRQSLGQGLEFLIYFQGNSAPDKSGLPSDRFSAERTGGSVSTLTIQRTQQEDSAVYLCASSLSLPGFRGLQETQYFGPGTRLLVL.

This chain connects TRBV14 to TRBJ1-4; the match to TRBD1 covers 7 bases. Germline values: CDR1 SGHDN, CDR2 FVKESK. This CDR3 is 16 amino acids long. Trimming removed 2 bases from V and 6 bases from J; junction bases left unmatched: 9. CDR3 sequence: CASSQLNRGQDEKLFF. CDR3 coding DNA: TGTGCCAGCAGCCAATTGAACAGGGGTCAGGATGAAAAACTGTTTTTT.

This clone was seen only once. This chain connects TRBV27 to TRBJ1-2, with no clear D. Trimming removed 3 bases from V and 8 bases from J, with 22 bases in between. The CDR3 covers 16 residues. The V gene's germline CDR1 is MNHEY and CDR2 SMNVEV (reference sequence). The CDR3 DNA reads TGTGCCAGCAGTTTCAATACGGGTGTCGATTTATGGGGCTACACCTTC. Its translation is CASSFNTGVDLWGYTF.

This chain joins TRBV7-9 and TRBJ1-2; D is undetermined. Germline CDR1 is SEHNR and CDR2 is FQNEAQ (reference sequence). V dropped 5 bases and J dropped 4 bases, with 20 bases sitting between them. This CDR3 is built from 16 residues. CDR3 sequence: CASSPNVDLVAYGYTF. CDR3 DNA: TGTGCCAGCAGCCCAAACGTGGACCTAGTCGCCTATGGCTACACCTTC.

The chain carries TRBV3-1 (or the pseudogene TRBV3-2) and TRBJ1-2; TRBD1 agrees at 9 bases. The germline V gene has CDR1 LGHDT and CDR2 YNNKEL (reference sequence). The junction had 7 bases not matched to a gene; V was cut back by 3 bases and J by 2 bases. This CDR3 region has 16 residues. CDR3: CASSQGQGRGNYGYTF. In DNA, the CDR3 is TGTGCCAGCAGCCAGGGACAGGGAAGGGGAAACTATGGCTACACCTTC.

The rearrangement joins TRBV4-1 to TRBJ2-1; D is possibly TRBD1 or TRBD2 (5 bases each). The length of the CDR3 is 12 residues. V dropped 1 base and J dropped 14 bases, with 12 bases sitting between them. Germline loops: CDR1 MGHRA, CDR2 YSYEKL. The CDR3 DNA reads TGCGCCAGCAGCCAAGGTGGGGGAGAGAAGTTCTTC. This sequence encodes CASSQGGGEKFF.

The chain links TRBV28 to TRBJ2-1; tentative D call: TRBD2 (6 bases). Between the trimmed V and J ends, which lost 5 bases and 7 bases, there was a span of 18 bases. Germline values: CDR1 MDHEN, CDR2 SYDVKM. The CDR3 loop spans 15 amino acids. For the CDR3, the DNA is TGTGCCAGCAGTCCCGGGAGCGGGTGGGGTAATGAGCAGTTCTTC. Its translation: CASSPGSGWGNEQFF. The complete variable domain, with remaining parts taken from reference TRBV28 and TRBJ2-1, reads DVKVTQSSRYLVKRTGEKVFLECVQDMDHENMFWYRQDPGLGLRLIYFSYDVKMKEKGDIPEGYSVSREKKERFSLILESASTNQTSMYLCASSPGSGWGNEQFFGPGTRLTVL.

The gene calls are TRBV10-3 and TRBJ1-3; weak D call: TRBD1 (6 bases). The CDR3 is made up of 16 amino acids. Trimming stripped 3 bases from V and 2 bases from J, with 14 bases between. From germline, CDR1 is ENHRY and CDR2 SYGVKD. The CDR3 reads CAISERLEGAGNTIYF. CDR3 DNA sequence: TGTGCCATCAGTGAAAGGCTCGAGGGGGCTGGAAACACCATATATTTT.

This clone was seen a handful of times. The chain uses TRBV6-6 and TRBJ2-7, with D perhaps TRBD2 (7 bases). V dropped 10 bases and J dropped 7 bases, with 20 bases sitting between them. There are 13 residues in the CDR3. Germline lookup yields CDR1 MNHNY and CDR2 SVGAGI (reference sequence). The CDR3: CATTGGGAREQYF. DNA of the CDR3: TGTGCCACTACTGGAGGGGGGGCCAGGGAGCAGTACTTC.

The CDR3 loop is CASSSSDYGYTF. In DNA, the CDR3 is TGTGCCAGCAGCTCCTCGGACTATGGCTACACCTTC. This chain uses TRBV7-9 with TRBJ1-2; D gene uncertain. Germline-derived CDR1 and CDR2 are SEHNR and FQNEAQ (reference sequence). V was cut by 4 bases and J by 3 bases, with 6 bases left in between. The CDR3 consists of 12 residues. Drawing the rest from reference TRBV7-9 and TRBJ1-2, the complete variable domain is DTGVSQNPRHKITKRGQNVTFRCDPISEHNRLYWYRQTLGQGPEFLTYFQNEAQLEKSRLLSDRFSAERPKGSFSTLEIQRTEQGDSAMYLCASSSSDYGYTFGSGTRLTVV.

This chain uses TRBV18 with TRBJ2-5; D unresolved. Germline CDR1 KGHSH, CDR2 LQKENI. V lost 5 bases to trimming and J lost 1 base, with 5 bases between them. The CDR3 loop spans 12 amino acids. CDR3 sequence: CASSAVQETQYF. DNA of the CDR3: TGTGCCAGCTCAGCCGTCCAAGAGACCCAGTACTTC.

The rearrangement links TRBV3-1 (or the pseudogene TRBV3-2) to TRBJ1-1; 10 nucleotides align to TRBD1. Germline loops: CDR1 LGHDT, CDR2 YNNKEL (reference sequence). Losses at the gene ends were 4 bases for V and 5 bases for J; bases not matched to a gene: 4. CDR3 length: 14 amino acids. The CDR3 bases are TGTGCCAGCAGCCGGGGGACAGGGGTGACTGAAGCTTTCTTT. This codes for CASSRGTGVTEAFF.

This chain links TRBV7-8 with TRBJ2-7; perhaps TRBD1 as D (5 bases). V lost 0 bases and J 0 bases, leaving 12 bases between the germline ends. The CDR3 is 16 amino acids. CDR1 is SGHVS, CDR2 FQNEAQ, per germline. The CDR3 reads CASSLALSGFSYEQYF. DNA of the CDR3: TGTGCCAGCAGCTTAGCGTTGTCAGGGTTCTCCTACGAGCAGTACTTC.

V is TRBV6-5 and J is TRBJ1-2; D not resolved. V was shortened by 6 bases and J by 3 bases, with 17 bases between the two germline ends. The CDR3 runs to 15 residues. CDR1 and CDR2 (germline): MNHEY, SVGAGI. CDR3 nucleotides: TGTGCCAGCAGAACCCGTGGGCCAACAGACTATGGCTACACCTTC. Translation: CASRTRGPTDYGYTF.

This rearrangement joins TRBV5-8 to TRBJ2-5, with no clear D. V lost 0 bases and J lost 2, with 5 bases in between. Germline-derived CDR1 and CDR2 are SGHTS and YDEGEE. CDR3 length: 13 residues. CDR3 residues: CASSLVRQETQYF. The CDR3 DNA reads TGTGCCAGCAGCTTGGTCCGACAAGAGACCCAGTACTTC.

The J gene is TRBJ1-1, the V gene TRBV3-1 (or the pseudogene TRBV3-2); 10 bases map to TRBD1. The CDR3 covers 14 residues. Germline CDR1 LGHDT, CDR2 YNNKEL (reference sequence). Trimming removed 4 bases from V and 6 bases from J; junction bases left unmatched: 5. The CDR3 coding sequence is TGTGCCAGCAGCCTTGGGACAGGGGCATCTGAAGCTTTCTTT. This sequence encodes CASSLGTGASEAFF.

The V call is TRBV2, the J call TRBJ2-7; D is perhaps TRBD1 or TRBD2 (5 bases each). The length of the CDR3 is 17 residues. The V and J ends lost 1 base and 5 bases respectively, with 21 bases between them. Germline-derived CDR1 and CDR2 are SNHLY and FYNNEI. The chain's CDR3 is CASSEESSTRGRNEQYF. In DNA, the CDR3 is TGTGCCAGCAGTGAAGAGAGTAGTACTAGGGGTCGGAACGAGCAGTACTTC.

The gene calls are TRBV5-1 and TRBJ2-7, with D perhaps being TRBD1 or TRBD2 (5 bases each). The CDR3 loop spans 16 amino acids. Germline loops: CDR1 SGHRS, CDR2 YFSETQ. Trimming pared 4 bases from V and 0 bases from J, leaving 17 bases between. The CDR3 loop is CASSMAQGAPSYEQYF. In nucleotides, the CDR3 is TGCGCCAGCAGCATGGCCCAGGGAGCACCCTCCTACGAGCAGTACTTC.

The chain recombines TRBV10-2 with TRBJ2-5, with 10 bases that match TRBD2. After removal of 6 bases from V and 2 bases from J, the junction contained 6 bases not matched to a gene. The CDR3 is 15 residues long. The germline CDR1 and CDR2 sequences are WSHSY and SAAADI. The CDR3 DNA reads TGCGCCAGCAGAGATCCTAGCGGGGGACAAGAGACCCAGTACTTC. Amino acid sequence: CASRDPSGGQETQYF.